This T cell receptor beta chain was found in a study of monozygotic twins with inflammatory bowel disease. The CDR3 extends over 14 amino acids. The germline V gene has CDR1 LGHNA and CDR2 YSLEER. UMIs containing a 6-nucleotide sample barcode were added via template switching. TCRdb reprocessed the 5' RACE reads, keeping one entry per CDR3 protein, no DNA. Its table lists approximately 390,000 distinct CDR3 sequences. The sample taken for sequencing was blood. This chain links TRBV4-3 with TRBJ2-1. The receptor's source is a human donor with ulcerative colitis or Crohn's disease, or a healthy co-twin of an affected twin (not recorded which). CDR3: CGSSQDRGLEEQFF.